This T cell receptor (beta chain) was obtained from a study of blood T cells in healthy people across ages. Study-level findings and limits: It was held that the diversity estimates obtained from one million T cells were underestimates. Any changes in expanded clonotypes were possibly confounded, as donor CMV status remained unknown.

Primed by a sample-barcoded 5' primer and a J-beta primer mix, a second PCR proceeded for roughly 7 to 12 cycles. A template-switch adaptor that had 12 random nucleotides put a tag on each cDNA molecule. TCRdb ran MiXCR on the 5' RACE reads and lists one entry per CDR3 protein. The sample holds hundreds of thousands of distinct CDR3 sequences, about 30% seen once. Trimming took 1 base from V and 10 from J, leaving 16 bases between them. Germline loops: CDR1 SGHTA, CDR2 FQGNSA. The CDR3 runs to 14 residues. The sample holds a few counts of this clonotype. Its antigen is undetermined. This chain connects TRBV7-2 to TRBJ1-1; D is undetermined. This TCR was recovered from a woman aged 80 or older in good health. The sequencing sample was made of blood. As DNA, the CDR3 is TGTGCCAGCAGCTTAGACGGGTCTGCCTATTTAGCTTTCTTT. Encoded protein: CASSLDGSAYLAFF.